This T cell receptor beta chain is drawn from a study of regulatory T cells in long-lasting Graves disease. According to the study, TCR beta libraries were built with iRepertoire HTBI primers and CDR3-region Arm-PCR. TCRdb independently ran MiXCR on the multiplex PCR reads; one entry per CDR3 protein. This repertoire shows about 560,000 distinct CDR3 sequences, about 16% found once; its top ten account for approximately 12%. Time point of the sample: newly diagnosed GD, antithyroid drugs for less than 3 months. PBMCs were the source of the RNA used for TCR sequencing. CDR1 is MDHEN, CDR2 SYDVKM, per germline. The junction had 6 bases not matched to a gene; V was cut back by 8 bases and J by 4 bases. CDR3 length: 13 residues. These data are also associated with another study on T cells in Graves' hyperthyroidism and ophthalmopathy.

The TCR sequence derives from a man between 18 and 35 years old with Graves disease. The specimen was peripheral blood mononuclear cells (PBMCs), collected at new diagnosis, from a patient treated with antithyroid drugs. This chain connects TRBV28 to TRBJ2-7, with 9 bases matching TRBD2. The CDR3 reads CASGTSPLYEQYF. Here the CDR3 DNA reads TGTGCCAGCGGGACTAGCCCTCTTTACGAGCAGTACTTC.